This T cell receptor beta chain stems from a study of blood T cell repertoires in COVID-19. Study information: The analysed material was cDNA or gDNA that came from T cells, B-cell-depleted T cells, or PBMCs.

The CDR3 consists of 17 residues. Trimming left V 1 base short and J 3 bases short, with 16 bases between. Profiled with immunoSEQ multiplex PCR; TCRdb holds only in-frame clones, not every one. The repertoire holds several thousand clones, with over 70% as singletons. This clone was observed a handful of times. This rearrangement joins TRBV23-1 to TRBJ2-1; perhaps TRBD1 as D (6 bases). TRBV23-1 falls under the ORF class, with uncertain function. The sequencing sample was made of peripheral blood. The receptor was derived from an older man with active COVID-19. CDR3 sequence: CASSQLFWDINYNEQFF. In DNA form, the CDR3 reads TGCGCCAGCAGTCAATTGTTTTGGGACATCAACTACAATGAGCAGTTCTTC.